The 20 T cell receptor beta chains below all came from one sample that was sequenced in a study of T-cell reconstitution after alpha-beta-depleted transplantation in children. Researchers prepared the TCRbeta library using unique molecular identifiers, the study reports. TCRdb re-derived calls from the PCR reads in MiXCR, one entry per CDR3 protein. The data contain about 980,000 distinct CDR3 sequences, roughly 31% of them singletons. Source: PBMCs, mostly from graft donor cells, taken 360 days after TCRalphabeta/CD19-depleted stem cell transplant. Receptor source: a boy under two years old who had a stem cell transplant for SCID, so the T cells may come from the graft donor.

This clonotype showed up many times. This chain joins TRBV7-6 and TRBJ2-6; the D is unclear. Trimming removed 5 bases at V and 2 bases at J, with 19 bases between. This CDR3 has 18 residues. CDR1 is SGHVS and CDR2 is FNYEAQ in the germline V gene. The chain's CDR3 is CASSPRSLLVPGANVLTF. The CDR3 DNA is TGTGCCAGCAGCCCAAGGTCTCTATTAGTACCTGGGGCCAACGTCCTGACTTTC.

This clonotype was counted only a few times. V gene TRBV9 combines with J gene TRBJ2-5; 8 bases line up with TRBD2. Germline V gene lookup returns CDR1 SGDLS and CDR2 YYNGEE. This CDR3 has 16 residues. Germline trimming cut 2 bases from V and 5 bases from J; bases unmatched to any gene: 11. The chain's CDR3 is CASSVGRLAIRETQYF. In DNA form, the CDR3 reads TGTGCCAGCAGCGTCGGACGACTAGCGATTCGGGAGACCCAGTACTTC.

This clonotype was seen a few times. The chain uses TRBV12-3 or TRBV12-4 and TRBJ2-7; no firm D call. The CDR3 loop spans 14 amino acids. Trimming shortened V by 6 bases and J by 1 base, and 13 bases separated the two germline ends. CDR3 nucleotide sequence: TGTGCCAGCAGCCCCGTAGACGGTTCCTACGAGCAGTACTTC. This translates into CASSPVDGSYEQYF.

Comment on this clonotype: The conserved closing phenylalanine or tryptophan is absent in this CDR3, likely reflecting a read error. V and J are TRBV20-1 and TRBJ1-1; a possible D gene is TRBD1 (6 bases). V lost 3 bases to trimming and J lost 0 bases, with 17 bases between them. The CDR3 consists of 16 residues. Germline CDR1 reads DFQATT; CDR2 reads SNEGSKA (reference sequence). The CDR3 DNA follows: TGCAGTGCTAGCAAGGGGGTAGGACTTCTGAACACTGAAGCTTTCTGT. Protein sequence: CSASKGVGLLNTEAFC.

This CDR3 is CASSLVGQTSTDTQYF. The CDR3 DNA follows: TGTGCCAGCAGCTTAGTCGGACAAACTAGCACAGATACGCAGTATTTT. The rearrangement uses TRBV7-3 and TRBJ2-3, with a tentative D call TRBD1 (5 bases). V was trimmed by 2 bases and J by 0 bases, leaving 12 bases between them. The germline V gene has CDR1 SGHTA and CDR2 FQGTGA. The CDR3 is made up of 16 amino acids.

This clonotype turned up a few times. In DNA, the CDR3 is TGTGCCAGCAGTTTATGGGGGCGCGGTACCGGGGAGCTGTTTTTT. This encodes CASSLWGRGTGELFF. The J gene is TRBJ2-2, the V gene TRBV28, with a weak D call TRBD1 (5 bases). CDR3 length: 15 residues. V lost 0 bases, J lost 5 bases, and 10 bases lay in between. Germline assignment: CDR1 MDHEN and CDR2 SYDVKM.

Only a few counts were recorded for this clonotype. The CDR3 spells CASSQAPLLRSGANVLTF. CDR3 nucleotide sequence: TGCGCCAGCAGCCAAGCGCCGCTTTTAAGGTCTGGGGCCAACGTCCTGACTTTC. The rearrangement uses TRBV4-1 and TRBJ2-6; no clear D. V was trimmed by 1 base and J by 1 base, leaving 14 bases between them. In germline, CDR1 is MGHRA, CDR2 YSYEKL. The CDR3 is made up of 18 amino acids.

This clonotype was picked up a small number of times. The DNA of the CDR3 is TGCGCCAGCAGCCAAGATGATTCCGGTGAAAAACTGTTTTTT. This codes for CASSQDDSGEKLFF. The chain recombines TRBV4-1 with TRBJ1-4; unclear D gene. V dropped 0 bases and J dropped 7 bases, with 9 bases sitting between them. The CDR3 spans 14 residues. CDR1 and CDR2 from the germline V gene are MGHRA and YSYEKL.

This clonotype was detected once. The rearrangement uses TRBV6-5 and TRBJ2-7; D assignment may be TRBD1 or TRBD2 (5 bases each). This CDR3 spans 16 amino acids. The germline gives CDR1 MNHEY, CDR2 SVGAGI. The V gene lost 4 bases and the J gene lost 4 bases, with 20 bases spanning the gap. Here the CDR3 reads CASSWGPLTNWYEQYF. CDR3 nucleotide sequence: TGTGCCAGCAGTTGGGGACCGCTGACTAACTGGTACGAGCAGTACTTC.

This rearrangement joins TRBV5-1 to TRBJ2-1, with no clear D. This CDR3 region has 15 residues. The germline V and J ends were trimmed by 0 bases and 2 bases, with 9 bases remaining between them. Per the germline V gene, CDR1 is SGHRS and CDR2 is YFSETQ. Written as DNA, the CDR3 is TGCGCCAGCAGCTTGGGCAGCCTTCCCTACAATGAGCAGTTCTTC. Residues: CASSLGSLPYNEQFF.

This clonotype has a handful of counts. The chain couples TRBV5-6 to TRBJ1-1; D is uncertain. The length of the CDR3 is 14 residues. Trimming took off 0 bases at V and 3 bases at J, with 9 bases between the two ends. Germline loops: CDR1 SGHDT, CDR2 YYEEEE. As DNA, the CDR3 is TGTGCCAGCAGCTTGGGCCTTACGGACACTGAAGCTTTCTTT. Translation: CASSLGLTDTEAFF. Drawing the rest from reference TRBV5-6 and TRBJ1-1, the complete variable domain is DAGVTQSPTHLIKTRGQQVTLRCSPKSGHDTVSWYQQALGQGPQFIFQYYEEEERQRGNFPDRFSGHQFPNYSSELNVNALLLGDSALYLCASSLGLTDTEAFFGQGTRLTVV.

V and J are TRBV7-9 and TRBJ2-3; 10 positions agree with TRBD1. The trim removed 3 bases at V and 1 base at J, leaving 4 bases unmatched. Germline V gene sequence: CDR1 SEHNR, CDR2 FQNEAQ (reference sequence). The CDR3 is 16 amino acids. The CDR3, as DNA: TGTGCCAGCAGCTTTATGGGACAGGGGCGCACAGATACGCAGTATTTT. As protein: CASSFMGQGRTDTQYF.

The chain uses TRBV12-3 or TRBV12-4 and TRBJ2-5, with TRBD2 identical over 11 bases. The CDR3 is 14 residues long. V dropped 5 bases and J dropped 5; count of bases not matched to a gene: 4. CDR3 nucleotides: TGTGCCAGCAGTCGTAGCGGGGGGGAGGAGACCCAGTACTTC. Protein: CASSRSGGEETQYF.

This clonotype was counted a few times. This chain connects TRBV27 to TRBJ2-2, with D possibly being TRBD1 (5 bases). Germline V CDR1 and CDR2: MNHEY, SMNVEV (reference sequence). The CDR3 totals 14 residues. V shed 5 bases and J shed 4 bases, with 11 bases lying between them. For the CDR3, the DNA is TGTGCCAGCAGTGTCCTAAGGGGCACCGGGGAGCTGTTTTTT. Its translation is CASSVLRGTGELFF.

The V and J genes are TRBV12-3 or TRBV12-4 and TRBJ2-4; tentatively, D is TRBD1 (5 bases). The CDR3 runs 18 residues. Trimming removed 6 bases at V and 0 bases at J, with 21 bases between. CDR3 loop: CASSPRDSLSIAKNIQYF. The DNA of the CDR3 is TGTGCCAGCAGCCCCCGCGACAGTTTAAGTATAGCCAAAAACATTCAGTACTTC.

The CDR3 reads CASSPRRDGRSYNEQFF. As DNA, the CDR3 is TGTGCCAGCTCACCACGCAGGGATGGTAGGTCCTACAATGAGCAGTTCTTC. V gene TRBV18 combines with J gene TRBJ2-1; TRBD1 might be the D (5 bases). From germline, CDR1 is KGHSH and CDR2 LQKENI. There are 17 residues in the CDR3. V was trimmed by 1 base and J by 1 base, leaving 14 bases between them.

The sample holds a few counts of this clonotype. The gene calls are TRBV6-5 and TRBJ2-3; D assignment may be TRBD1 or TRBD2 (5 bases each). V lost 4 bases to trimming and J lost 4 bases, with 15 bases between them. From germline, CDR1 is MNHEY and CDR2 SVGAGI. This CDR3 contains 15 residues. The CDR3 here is CASSSGTIDADTQYF. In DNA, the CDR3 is TGTGCCAGCAGTTCCGGGACGATTGACGCAGATACGCAGTATTTT.

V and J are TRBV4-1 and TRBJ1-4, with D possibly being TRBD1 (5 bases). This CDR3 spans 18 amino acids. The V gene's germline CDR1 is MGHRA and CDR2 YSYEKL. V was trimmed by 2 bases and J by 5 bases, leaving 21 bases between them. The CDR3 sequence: CASSQIAFSGTGNEKLFF. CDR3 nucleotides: TGCGCCAGCAGCCAAATCGCTTTTTCTGGGACGGGGAATGAAAAACTGTTTTTT.

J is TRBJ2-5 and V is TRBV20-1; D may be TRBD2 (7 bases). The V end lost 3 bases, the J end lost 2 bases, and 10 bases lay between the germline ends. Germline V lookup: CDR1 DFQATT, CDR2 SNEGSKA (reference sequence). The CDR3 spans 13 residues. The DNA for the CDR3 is TGCAGTGCTAGCAGGGGAGGGCAAGAGACCCAGTACTTC. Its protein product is CSASRGGQETQYF.

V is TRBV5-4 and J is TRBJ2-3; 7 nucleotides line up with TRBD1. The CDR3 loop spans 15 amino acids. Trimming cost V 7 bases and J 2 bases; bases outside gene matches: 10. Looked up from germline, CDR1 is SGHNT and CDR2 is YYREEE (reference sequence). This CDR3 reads CASGSGQYHTDTQYF. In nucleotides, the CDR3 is TGTGCCAGCGGCTCGGGACAGTATCACACAGATACGCAGTATTTT.